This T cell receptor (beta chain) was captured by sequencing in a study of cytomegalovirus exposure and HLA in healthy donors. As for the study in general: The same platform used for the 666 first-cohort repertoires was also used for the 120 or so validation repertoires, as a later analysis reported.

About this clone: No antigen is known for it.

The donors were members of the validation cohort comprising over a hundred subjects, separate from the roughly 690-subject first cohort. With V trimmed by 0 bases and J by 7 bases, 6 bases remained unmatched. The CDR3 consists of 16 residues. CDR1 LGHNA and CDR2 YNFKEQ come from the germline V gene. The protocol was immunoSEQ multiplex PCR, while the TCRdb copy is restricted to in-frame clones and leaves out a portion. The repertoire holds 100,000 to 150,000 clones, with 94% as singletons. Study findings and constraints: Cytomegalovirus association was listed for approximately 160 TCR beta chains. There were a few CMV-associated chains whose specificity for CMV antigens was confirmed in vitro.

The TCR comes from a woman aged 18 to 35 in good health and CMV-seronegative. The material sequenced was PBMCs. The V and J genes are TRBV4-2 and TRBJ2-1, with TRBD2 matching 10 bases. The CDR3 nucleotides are TGTGCCAGCAGCCAAGATGTGGGACTAGCGAGTAATGAGCAGTTCTTC. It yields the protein CASSQDVGLASNEQFF.